Listed below are T cell receptor beta chains from one sample, sequenced in a study of beta chain features in type 1 diabetes. Generated by immunoSEQ multiplex PCR, the TCRdb table keeps only in-frame clones and is missing some. The sample shows nearly 700,000 clones, roughly 13% of them seen only once. Sequenced material: naive CD4+ T cells from blood. These receptors were taken from a man aged 18 to 29 with type 1 diabetes. Each CDR3 is given with its conserved first and last residue. The D gene is left open where the match is weak. Clone sizes are given selectively: once, few, many, or a class where the clone is expanded.

j_call,d_call,clone_size,v_call,cdr3_aa,cdr3_nt
TRBJ2-2,.,few,TRBV7-8,CASRRQNTGELFF,TGTGCCAGCAGGCGACAGAACACCGGGGAGCTGTTTTTT
TRBJ1-2,.,.,TRBV11-3,CASTHRETATGYTF,TGTGCCAGCACCCATCGGGAGACTGCCACTGGCTACACCTTC
TRBJ1-5,TRBD1,.,TRBV7-9,CASSLGTGLQPQHF,TGTGCCAGCAGCCTAGGGACAGGGCTTCAGCCCCAGCATTTT
TRBJ2-4,.,few,TRBV6-5,CASMLTAFTKNIQYF,TGTGCCAGCATGTTGACAGCGTTTACCAAAAACATTCAGTACTTC
TRBJ1-1,.,.,TRBV5-6,CASSLNWNTEAFF,TGTGCCAGCAGCTTGAACTGGAACACTGAAGCTTTCTTT
TRBJ1-1,.,few,TRBV6-5,CASSYSMHTEAFF,TGTGCCAGCAGTTACTCGATGCACACTGAAGCTTTCTTT
TRBJ2-1,TRBD1,few,TRBV29-1,CSPEGTGQGHNEQFF,TGCAGCCCCGAAGGTACGGGACAGGGGCACAATGAGCAGTTCTTC
TRBJ2-5,.,few,TRBV9,CASSVAPGIQETQYF,TGTGCCAGCAGCGTAGCGCCGGGAATTCAAGAGACCCAGTACTTC
TRBJ2-3,TRBD2,.,TRBV19,CASSLRRAGDTDTQYF,TGTGCCAGTAGTCTCCGTCGGGCGGGGGACACAGATACGCAGTATTTT
TRBJ2-7,.,.,TRBV28,CASSLVRGPSYEQYF,TGTGCCAGCAGTTTAGTGCGGGGGCCCTCCTACGAGCAGTACTTC
TRBJ2-2,TRBD1,.,TRBV6-5,CASSYSYRGLAGELFF,TGTGCCAGCAGTTACTCGTACAGGGGGCTTGCCGGGGAGCTGTTTTTT
TRBJ2-7,.,.,TRBV5-1,CASSLGQPSSVYEQYF,TGCGCCAGCAGCTTGGGACAGCCCTCGTCAGTCTACGAGCAGTACTTC
TRBJ2-7,.,few,TRBV28,CASGARRRSYEQYF,TGTGCCAGCGGGGCTCGTAGGCGCTCCTACGAGCAGTACTTC
TRBJ1-1,TRBD1,few,TRBV29-1,CSVDRRGHLNTEAFF,TGCAGCGTTGATAGAAGGGGGCACTTGAACACTGAAGCTTTCTTT
TRBJ2-7,.,.,TRBV7-8,CATRDTSYEQYF,TGTGCCACCCGGGACACCTCCTACGAGCAGTACTTC
TRBJ2-7,.,few,TRBV6-5,CASSRGYEQYF,TGTGCCAGCAGCCGAGGGTACGAGCAGTACTTC
TRBJ1-6,.,.,TRBV7-9,CASSLGAGRPPLHF,TGTGCCAGCAGCTTAGGGGCGGGTCGGCCACCCCTCCACTTT
TRBJ1-2,.,.,TRBV30,CAWSVLGEQSSYGYTF,TGTGCCTGGAGTGTACTAGGAGAGCAATCAAGCTATGGCTACACCTTC
TRBJ1-5,.,.,TRBV30,CAWSVDNSNQPQHF,TGTGCCTGGAGTGTAGACAACAGCAATCAGCCCCAGCATTTT
TRBJ1-1,.,.,TRBV9,CASSGRTNSVTEAFF,TGTGCCAGCAGCGGCCGGACGAACTCGGTCACTGAAGCTTTCTTT
TRBJ2-7,.,.,TRBV5-1,CASSPRGTGSGEQYF,TGCGCCAGCAGCCCCCGTGGTACGGGTTCGGGCGAGCAGTACTTC
TRBJ1-6,TRBD1,.,TRBV6-6,CASIGTGVSPLHF,TGTGCCAGCATAGGGACAGGGGTGTCACCCCTCCACTTT
TRBJ1-2,.,few,TRBV2,CASSVSGGYGYTF,TGTGCCAGCAGTGTCTCAGGAGGCTATGGCTACACCTTC
TRBJ1-1,TRBD1,few,TRBV28,CASRLPGQGLRTEAFF,TGTGCCAGCAGGCTTCCGGGACAGGGTCTTAGGACTGAAGCTTTCTTT
TRBJ1-1,.,.,TRBV11-3,CASSPSGGLGDTEAFF,TGTGCCAGCAGCCCGTCGGGCGGGTTGGGAGACACTGAAGCTTTCTTT
TRBJ2-1,.,.,TRBV7-9,CASSPGMGGGGEQFF,TGTGCCAGCAGCCCCGGGATGGGCGGAGGGGGTGAGCAGTTCTTC
TRBJ2-7,TRBD1,.,TRBV19,CASSRQGNYEQYF,TGTGCCAGTAGTAGACAGGGGAACTACGAGCAGTACTTC
TRBJ1-5,TRBD1,.,TRBV11-2,CASSLGQTGPGQPQHF,TGTGCCAGCAGCTTAGGACAGACAGGGCCCGGTCAGCCCCAGCATTTT
TRBJ2-5,.,few,TRBV6-1,CASSEGRETQYF,TGTGCCAGCAGTGAAGGTCGAGAGACCCAGTACTTC
TRBJ1-5,.,.,TRBV19,CASTPTGMNQPQHF,TGTGCCAGTACTCCTACCGGGATGAATCAGCCCCAGCATTTT
TRBJ2-2,.,.,TRBV7-9,CASSPPSGELFF,TGTGCCAGCAGCCCACCTAGCGGGGAGCTGTTTTTT
TRBJ1-1,.,few,TRBV11-1,CASTLRGQANTEAFF,TGTGCCAGCACCTTACGCGGGCAGGCGAACACTGAAGCTTTCTTT
TRBJ2-7,.,.,TRBV19,CASSRPGLAYEQYF,TGTGCCAGTAGTAGGCCGGGGCTAGCCTACGAGCAGTACTTC
TRBJ1-1,TRBD1,.,TRBV27,CASKQGQGRTWDTEAFF,TGTGCCAGCAAGCAGGGACAGGGGAGGACATGGGACACTGAAGCTTTCTTT
TRBJ2-3,.,once,TRBV20-1,CSAAGADTQYF,TGCAGTGCAGCAGGGGCAGATACGCAGTATTTT
TRBJ1-2,TRBD1,few,TRBV7-8,CASSPGQVYTF,TGTGCCAGCAGCCCAGGACAGGTGTACACCTTC
TRBJ1-1,.,.,TRBV25-1,CASSVPAGTEAFF,TGTGCCAGCAGTGTTCCGGCGGGCACTGAAGCTTTCTTT
TRBJ1-1,TRBD1,.,TRBV7-2,CASSFAGGTEAFF,TGTGCCAGCAGCTTCGCAGGGGGTACTGAAGCTTTCTTT
TRBJ1-2,.,few,TRBV30,CAWSDGGTNYGYTF,TGTGCCTGGAGTGATGGGGGAACTAACTATGGCTACACCTTC
TRBJ2-3,TRBD2,few,TRBV7-6,CASSLASSGGTYTQYF,TGTGCCAGCAGCTTAGCAAGTAGCGGGGGGACGTATACGCAGTATTTT
TRBJ1-1,.,.,TRBV19,CASTANGANTEAFF,TGTGCCAGTACAGCCAACGGGGCGAACACTGAAGCTTTCTTT
TRBJ1-1,.,few,TRBV2,CASTRGVSINTEAFF,TGTGCCAGCACTCGAGGGGTTTCCATTAACACTGAAGCTTTCTTT
TRBJ1-1,TRBD1,few,TRBV5-4,CASSYMGTGVSAFF,TGTGCCAGCAGCTACATGGGGACAGGGGTATCAGCTTTCTTT
TRBJ2-3,TRBD1,.,TRBV29-1,CSAGSGQDTDTQYF,TGCAGCGCCGGGTCAGGACAGGACACAGATACGCAGTATTTT
TRBJ2-3,.,few,TRBV10-3,CAITSDSRGTQYF,TGTGCCATCACCTCGGACAGCAGGGGTACGCAGTATTTT
TRBJ2-3,.,few,TRBV30,CAWSTDPGGTDTQYF,TGTGCCTGGAGTACCGACCCGGGGGGCACAGATACGCAGTATTTT
TRBJ1-6,TRBD1,many,TRBV13,CASSLRTGDSPLHF,TGTGCCAGCAGCCTACGGACAGGGGATTCACCCCTCCACTTT
TRBJ1-1,.,few,TRBV18,CASSGQVKNTEAFF,TGTGCCAGCTCCGGCCAGGTCAAGAACACTGAAGCTTTCTTT